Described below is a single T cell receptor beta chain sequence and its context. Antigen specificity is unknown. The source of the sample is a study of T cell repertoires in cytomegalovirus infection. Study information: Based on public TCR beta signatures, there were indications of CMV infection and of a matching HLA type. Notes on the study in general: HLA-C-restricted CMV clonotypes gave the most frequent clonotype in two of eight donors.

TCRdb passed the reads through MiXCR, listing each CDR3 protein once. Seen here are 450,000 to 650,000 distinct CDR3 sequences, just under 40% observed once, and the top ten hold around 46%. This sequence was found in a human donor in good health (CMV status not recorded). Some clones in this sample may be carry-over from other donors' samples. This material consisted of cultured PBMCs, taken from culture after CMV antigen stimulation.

CDR3 residues: CASSPTSGGLSIQYF. In nucleotides, the CDR3 is TGTGCCAGCAGCCCGACTAGCGGGGGCTTGAGCATTCAGTACTTC. V gene TRBV3-1 combines with J gene TRBJ2-4, with 12 bases identical to TRBD2. This CDR3 has 15 residues. The germline CDR1 and CDR2 sequences are LGHDT and YNNKEL (reference sequence). V lost 4 bases to trimming and J lost 9 bases; unmatched junction nucleotides: 7. Full variable domain (rest looked up from reference TRBV3-1 and TRBJ2-4): DTAVSQTPKYLVTQMGNDKSIKCEQNLGHDTMYWYKQDSKKFLKIMFSYNNKELIINETVPNRFSPKSPDKAHLNLHINSLELGDSAVYFCASSPTSGGLSIQYFGAGTRLSVL.